Below are 10 T cell receptor beta chains sequenced from a single sample in a study of beta chain features in type 1 diabetes. Study conclusions and caveats: The study found moderately but significantly shorter TCRB CDR3s in all four CD4+ subsets of Type 1 diabetes patients.

These TCRs are of unknown antigen specificity. The authors reverse transcribed all of the isolated RNA, so sequencing captured expressed TCRB transcripts. The assay was immunoSEQ multiplex PCR, and TCRdb's table has in-frame clones only and misses some. The sample yields about 190,000 clones, roughly 8% seen once. Sequences were obtained from central memory CD4+ T cells from blood. The source is a middle-aged woman with type 1 diabetes.

The genes are TRBV9 and TRBJ2-7; 7 nucleotides agree with TRBD2. V shed 3 bases and J 2 bases; nucleotides not matched to a gene: 5. This CDR3 has 14 residues. Looked up from germline, CDR1 is SGDLS and CDR2 is YYNGEE. The CDR3 is CASSGGGTTYEQYF. The CDR3, as DNA: TGTGCCAGCAGCGGCGGGGGAACGACCTACGAGCAGTACTTC.

For the CDR3, the DNA is TGTGCCAGCAGCTTAGAGGGGAAGTCACCCCTCCACTTT. It specifies CASSLEGKSPLHF. This chain uses TRBV7-2 with TRBJ1-6; the D gene is possibly TRBD1 (5 bases). Trimming cost V 1 base and J 10 bases, with 8 bases left between them. Germline CDR1 reads SGHTA; CDR2 reads FQGNSA. The CDR3 contains 13 residues.

The rearrangement links TRBV7-2 to TRBJ2-5, with TRBD1 matching over 9 bases. Losses at the gene ends were 3 bases for V and 0 bases for J; bases not matched to a gene: 5. CDR1 SGHTA and CDR2 FQGNSA come from the germline V gene. The CDR3 covers 16 residues. CDR3 DNA sequence: TGTGCCAGCAGCTTTCTTGACAGGGGGTACCAAGAGACCCAGTACTTC. Residues: CASSFLDRGYQETQYF.

This clone has only a few counts. The chain uses TRBV2 and TRBJ1-1, with D possibly being TRBD1 (6 bases). The V end lost 4 bases, the J end lost 8 bases, and 14 bases lay between the germline ends. Per the germline V gene, CDR1 is SNHLY and CDR2 is FYNNEI. The length of the CDR3 is 13 residues. This chain's CDR3 is CASSVGQTYEAFF. As DNA, the CDR3 is TGTGCCAGCAGTGTAGGACAGACGTACGAAGCTTTCTTT.

This clone has more than one count but fewer than ten. The chain recombines TRBV28 with TRBJ2-4; 11 nucleotides match TRBD2. The CDR3 covers 15 residues. The germline gives CDR1 MDHEN, CDR2 SYDVKM. V dropped 4 bases and J dropped 8; count of bases not matched to a gene: 7. DNA for the CDR3: TGTGCCAGCAGTTCGCGCCTAGCGGGAGGTTACATTCAGTACTTC. Protein: CASSSRLAGGYIQYF.

The chain recombines TRBV25-1 with TRBJ2-7; 7 nucleotides line up with TRBD2. The germline V gene has CDR1 MGHDK and CDR2 SYGVNS. V trimming: 6 bases; J trimming: 5 bases; junction bases outside the gene matches: 7. CDR3 size: 13 residues. In nucleotides, the CDR3 is TGTGCCAGCAGAAAAAGCGGGGCGGACGAGCAGTACTTC. Translating gives CASRKSGADEQYF.

This clone has only a few counts. This sequence joins TRBV7-3 and TRBJ2-1, with TRBD2 identical over 7 bases. The length of the CDR3 is 16 residues. The germline V gene has CDR1 SGHTA and CDR2 FQGTGA. Trimming at V came to 5 bases and at J to 5 bases, leaving 12 bases not matched to a gene. CDR3 residues: CASSILSGGRNNEQFF. CDR3 nucleotides: TGTGCCAGCAGCATCCTTTCCGGGGGGAGAAACAATGAGCAGTTCTTC.

V and J are TRBV9 and TRBJ2-1, with 16 bases fitting TRBD2. In germline, CDR1 is SGDLS, CDR2 YYNGEE. Trimming removed 4 bases from V and 4 bases from J; junction bases left unmatched: 5. CDR3 length: 17 amino acids. For the CDR3, the DNA is TGTGCCAGCAGCCTCGGGACTAGCGGGGGGGCTTACAATGAGCAGTTCTTC. Protein product: CASSLGTSGGAYNEQFF. The complete variable domain, with remaining parts taken from reference TRBV9 and TRBJ2-1, reads DSGVTQTPKHLITATGQRVTLRCSPRSGDLSVYWYQQSLDQGLQFLIQYYNGEERAKGNILERFSAQQFPDLHSELNLSSLELGDSALYFCASSLGTSGGAYNEQFFGPGTRLTVL.

The chain combines TRBV28 with TRBJ2-3; perhaps TRBD1 as D (6 bases). From germline, CDR1 is MDHEN and CDR2 SYDVKM. V lost 3 bases and J 5 bases, leaving 9 bases between the germline ends. There are 13 residues in the CDR3. CDR3 coding DNA: TGTGCCAGCAGTTTGAACAGGGAAGATACGCAGTATTTT. Translation: CASSLNREDTQYF. Drawing the rest from reference TRBV28 and TRBJ2-3, the complete variable domain is DVKVTQSSRYLVKRTGEKVFLECVQDMDHENMFWYRQDPGLGLRLIYFSYDVKMKEKGDIPEGYSVSREKKERFSLILESASTNQTSMYLCASSLNREDTQYFGPGTRLTVL.

There are many counts of this clone. The rearrangement uses TRBV10-3 and TRBJ2-5, with D maybe TRBD2 (6 bases). The CDR3 contains 14 residues. CDR1 is ENHRY, CDR2 SYGVKD, per germline. V lost 6 bases to trimming and J lost 4 bases, with 15 bases between them. In DNA form, the CDR3 reads TGTGCCATCAGCGGGGGTCACGGGGGAGAGACCCAGTACTTC. Protein: CAISGGHGGETQYF.